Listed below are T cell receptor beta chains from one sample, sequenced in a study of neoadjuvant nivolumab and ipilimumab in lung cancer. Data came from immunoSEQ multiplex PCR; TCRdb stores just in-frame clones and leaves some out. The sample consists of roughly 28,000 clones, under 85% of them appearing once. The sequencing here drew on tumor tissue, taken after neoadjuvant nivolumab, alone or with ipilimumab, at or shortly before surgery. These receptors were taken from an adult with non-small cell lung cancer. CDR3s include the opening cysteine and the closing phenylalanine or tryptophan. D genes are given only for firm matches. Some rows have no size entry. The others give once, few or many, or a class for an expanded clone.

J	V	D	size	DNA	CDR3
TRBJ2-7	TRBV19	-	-	TGTGCCAGTAGCCGAACAGGGTTAGGCTCCTACGAGCAGTACTTC	CASSRTGLGSYEQYF
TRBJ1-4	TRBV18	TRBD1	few	TGTGCCAGCTCTCCACAGGGGGCGCCGGATGAAAAACTGTTTTTT	CASSPQGAPDEKLFF
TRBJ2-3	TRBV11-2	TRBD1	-	TGTGCCAGCAGCCCCGGGACAGGGGGGAGCACAGATACGCAGTATTTT	CASSPGTGGSTDTQYF
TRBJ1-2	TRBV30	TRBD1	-	TGTGCCTGGAGTGTCACAGGGGGCGACGGCTACACCTTC	CAWSVTGGDGYTF
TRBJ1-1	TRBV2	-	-	TGTGGATCAGGGGCCAGGGGCACTGAAGCTTTCTTT	CGSGARGTEAFF
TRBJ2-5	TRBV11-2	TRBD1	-	TGTGCCAGCAGCCTACTCCAGGGGGCTGCGGAGACCCAGTACTTC	CASSLLQGAAETQYF
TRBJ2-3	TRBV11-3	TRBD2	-	TGTGCCAGCAGCTCGGGGTTCGGGGGGGATTACGGCACAGATACGCAGTATTTT	CASSSGFGGDYGTDTQYF
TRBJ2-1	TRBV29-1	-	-	TGCAGCGGTGGAGAGAATGAGCAGTTCTTC	CSGGENEQFF
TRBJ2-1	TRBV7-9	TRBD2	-	TGTGCCAGCAGCGGGAGGGCCTTATATGAGCAGTTCTTC	CASSGRALYEQFF
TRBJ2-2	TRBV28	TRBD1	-	TGTGCCAGCAGTTTTTCCTACAGGGGTTACACCGGGGAGCTGTTTTTT	CASSFSYRGYTGELFF
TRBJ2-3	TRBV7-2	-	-	TGTGCCAGCAGCCCAGGGCGGGATACGCAGTATTTT	CASSPGRDTQYF
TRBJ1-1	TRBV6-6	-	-	TGTGCCAGCAGTCTTACTTTGGTTGACCGGGCGGGCGCTTTCTTT	CASSLTLVDRAGAFF
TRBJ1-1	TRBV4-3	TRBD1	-	TGCGCCAGCAGCCCAACGACAGGGGGAACTGAAGCTTTCTTT	CASSPTTGGTEAFF
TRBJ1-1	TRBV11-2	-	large	TGTGCCAGCAGCTTAGGTGTGAACACTGAAGCTTTCTTT	CASSLGVNTEAFF
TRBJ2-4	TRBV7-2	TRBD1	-	TGTGCCAGCAGCTCAGCCCCGGGACAGGGAGTCATTCAGTACTTC	CASSSAPGQGVIQYF
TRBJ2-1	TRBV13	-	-	TGTGCCAGCAGCTTAAACCGACGGGAGCAGTTCTTC	CASSLNRREQFF
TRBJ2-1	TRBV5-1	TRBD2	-	TGCGCCAGCAGCTTTGCTAGCGGGAGTTACAATGAGCAGTTCTTC	CASSFASGSYNEQFF
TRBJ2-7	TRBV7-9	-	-	TGTGCCAGCAGCTTCGGTTACGGGGAGCAGTACTTC	CASSFGYGEQYF
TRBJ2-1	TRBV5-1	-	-	TGCGCCAGCAGAACCGACATAAGCTCCTACAATGAGCAGTTCTTC	CASRTDISSYNEQFF
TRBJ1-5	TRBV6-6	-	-	TGTGCCAGCAGTACCCAGGGAGATCAGCCCCAGCATTTT	CASSTQGDQPQHF
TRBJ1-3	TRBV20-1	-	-	TGCAGTGTACTTCTCGGAAACACCATATATTTT	CSVLLGNTIYF
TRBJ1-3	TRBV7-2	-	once	TGTGCCAGCAGCTTATTTTTCGAAGGGTCTGGAAACACCATATATTTT	CASSLFFEGSGNTIYF
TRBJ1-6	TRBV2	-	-	TGTGCCAGCACTCCCGGCGGCCTCGAATCTCCCCTCCACTTT	CASTPGGLESPLHF
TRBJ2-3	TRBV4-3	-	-	TGCGCCAGCAGCCAATTTCAGACTCAAAGCACAGATACGCAGTATTTT	CASSQFQTQSTDTQYF
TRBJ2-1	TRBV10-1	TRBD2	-	TGCGCCAGCAGACCTCCCGGGACTAGCGGGAGGAGGTACAATGAGCAGTTCTTC	CASRPPGTSGRRYNEQFF
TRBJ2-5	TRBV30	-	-	TGTGCCTGGAGACGCACCGGGACCCAGTACTTC	CAWRRTGTQYF
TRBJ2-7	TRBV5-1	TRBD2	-	TGCGCCAGCAGCTCATCCGGGACTAGCGGGGCGAAATACGAGCAGTACTTC	CASSSSGTSGAKYEQYF
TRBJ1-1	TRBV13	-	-	TGTGCCAGCAGCTTACGAGGACCTAGGGAGCTCGCTTTCTTT	CASSLRGPRELAFF
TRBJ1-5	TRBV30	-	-	TGTGCCTGGAGTATTATTGAAGAAGAGCCCCAGCATTTT	CAWSIIEEEPQHF
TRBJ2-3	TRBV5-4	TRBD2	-	TGTGCCAGCAGCTTGGATAGTAGCGGGGCAGATACGCAGTATTTT	CASSLDSSGADTQYF
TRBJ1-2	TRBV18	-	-	TGTGCCAGCTCACCACCGACAGATGGGTATGGCTACACCTTC	CASSPPTDGYGYTF
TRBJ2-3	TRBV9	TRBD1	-	TGTGCCAGCAGCGTAAATGGACAGGGTGCAGATACGCAGTATTTT	CASSVNGQGADTQYF
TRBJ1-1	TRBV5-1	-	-	TGCGCCAGCAGCTTGGCCTTGGCATCAGATGAAGCTTTCTTT	CASSLALASDEAFF
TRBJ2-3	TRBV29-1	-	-	TGCGTGACAACAAGGGACACAGATACGCAGTATTTT	CVTTRDTDTQYF
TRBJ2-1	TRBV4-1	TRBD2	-	TGCGCCAGCAGCCAAGATCCCCCTACTAGCGACCGCTACAATGAGCAGTTCTTC	CASSQDPPTSDRYNEQFF
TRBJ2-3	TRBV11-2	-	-	TGTGCCAGCAGCCCCGGGGCGCGGAGGTACACAGATACGCAGTATTTT	CASSPGARRYTDTQYF
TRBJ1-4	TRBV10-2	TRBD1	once	TGCGCCAGCAGTGCCTGGACAGGCCTTCTTGCAACTAATGAAAAACTGTTTTTT	CASSAWTGLLATNEKLFF
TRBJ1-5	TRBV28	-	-	TGTGCCAGCCAGGGGCGGATGTATAGCAATCAGCCCCAGCATTTT	CASQGRMYSNQPQHF
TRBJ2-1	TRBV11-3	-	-	TGTGCCAGCAGCTTGGGGCAGAGCTCCTACAATGAGCAGTTCTTC	CASSLGQSSYNEQFF
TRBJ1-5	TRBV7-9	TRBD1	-	TGTGCCAGCAGTTCCGGACAGGGCGAGCCCCAGCATTTT	CASSSGQGEPQHF
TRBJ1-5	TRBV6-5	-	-	TGTGCCAGCAGCCCGGACACCGACAACAATCAGCCCCAGCATTTT	CASSPDTDNNQPQHF
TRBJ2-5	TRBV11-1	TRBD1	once	TGTGCCAGCAGAGAAGGCAGGGGGTTGGGAGAGACCCAGTACTTC	CASREGRGLGETQYF